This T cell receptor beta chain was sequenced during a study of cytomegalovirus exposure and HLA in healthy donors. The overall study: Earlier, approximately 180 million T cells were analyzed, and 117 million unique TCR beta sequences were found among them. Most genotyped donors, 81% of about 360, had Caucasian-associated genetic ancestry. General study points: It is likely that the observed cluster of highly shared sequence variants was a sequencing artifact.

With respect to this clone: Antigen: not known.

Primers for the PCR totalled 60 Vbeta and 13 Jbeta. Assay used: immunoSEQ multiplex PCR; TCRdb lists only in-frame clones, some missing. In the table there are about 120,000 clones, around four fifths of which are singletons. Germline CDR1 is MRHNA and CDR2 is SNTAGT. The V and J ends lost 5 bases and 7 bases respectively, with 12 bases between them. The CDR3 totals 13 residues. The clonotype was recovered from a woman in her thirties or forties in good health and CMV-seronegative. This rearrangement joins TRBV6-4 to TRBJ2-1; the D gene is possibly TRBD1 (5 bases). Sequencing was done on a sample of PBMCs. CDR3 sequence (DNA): TGTGCCAGCAGTCAGGGTTCAGCGAATGAGCAGTTCTTC. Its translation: CASSQGSANEQFF.